The T cell receptor beta chain described here comes from a study of T cell changes during pregnancy in multiple sclerosis. Looked up from germline, CDR1 is SGHTA and CDR2 is FQGNSA. The CDR3 totals 13 residues. Trimming removed 5 bases from V and 0 bases from J, with 5 bases in between. Sequenced by immunoSEQ multiplex PCR; TCRdb stores in-frame clones only, minus some. In the table there are fewer than 110,000 clones, roughly 93% of which are singletons. The clonotype was recovered from a female donor with multiple sclerosis, enrolled in a pregnancy study. This sample comprised peripheral blood, obtained after pregnancy. This chain uses TRBV7-2 with TRBJ1-5; D ambiguous. CDR3 region: CASSPYSNQPQHF. The CDR3 bases are TGTGCCAGCAGCCCCTATAGCAATCAGCCCCAGCATTTT.